Following are 21 T cell receptor beta chains from one sample sequenced in a study of cytomegalovirus exposure and HLA in healthy donors. The PCR ran on 60 Vbeta and 13 Jbeta primers. TCRdb keeps only in-frame clones here, not all; method: immunoSEQ multiplex PCR. The sample has approximately 55,000 clones, around 81% seen once; the top ten hold roughly 2.3%. What was sequenced was PBMCs. These receptors were obtained from a boy between 10 and 17 years old in good health and CMV-seropositive.

This chain joins TRBV7-2 and TRBJ2-7; D may be TRBD1 (6 bases). This CDR3 comprises 12 residues. V dropped 2 bases and J dropped 10 bases, with 12 bases sitting between them. Germline lookup yields CDR1 SGHTA and CDR2 FQGNSA. The CDR3 region has the DNA TGTGCCAGCAGCTTACTGGGGGCGCAACAGTACTTC. It codes for CASSLLGAQQYF.

The chain combines TRBV4-1 with TRBJ1-5, with 8 positions matching TRBD1. Germline lookup yields CDR1 MGHRA and CDR2 YSYEKL. This CDR3 has 15 amino acids. V lost 2 bases, J lost 4 bases, and 4 bases stayed unmatched. As DNA, the CDR3 is TGCGCCAGCAGCCAACAAGGACAGGGTAATCAGCCCCAGCATTTT. This codes for CASSQQGQGNQPQHF.

The rearrangement links TRBV6-1 to TRBJ2-5; 9 positions agree with TRBD2. V shed 4 bases, J shed 5 bases, and the junction held 11 bases outside the gene matches. The germline V gene has CDR1 MNHNS and CDR2 SASEGT. The CDR3 covers 16 residues. In nucleotides, the CDR3 is TGTGCCAGCAGTGTCCTAATAAGCGGGGGGCATGAGACCCAGTACTTC. Translating it yields CASSVLISGGHETQYF.

The chain is built from TRBV19 and TRBJ1-5; TRBD1 aligns across 7 bases. This CDR3 is 15 amino acids long. CDR1 is LNHDA and CDR2 is SQIVND in the germline V gene (reference sequence). The V segment lost 2 bases and the J segment 7 bases; nucleotides outside the gene matches: 8. CDR3 sequence: CASSILGQAYQPQHF. CDR3 nucleotides: TGTGCCAGTAGTATACTCGGACAGGCGTACCAGCCCCAGCATTTT. Based on the CDR3 plus reference TRBV19 and TRBJ1-5, the full variable domain is DGGITQSPKYLFRKEGQNVTLSCEQNLNHDAMYWYRQDPGQGLRLIYYSQIVNDFQKGDIAEGYSVSREKKESFPLTVTSAQKNPTAFYLCASSILGQAYQPQHFGDGTRLSIL.

The chain couples TRBV4-1 to TRBJ1-3; no reliable D call. This CDR3 has 16 amino acids. Germline V gives CDR1 MGHRA, CDR2 YSYEKL. The V end was cut by 1 base, the J end by 0 bases, with 10 bases between. The CDR3 sequence is CASSQGRGSSGNTIYF. The CDR3 nucleotides are TGCGCCAGCAGCCAAGGGCGAGGTTCCTCTGGAAACACCATATATTTT.

The CDR3: CASSLKRDSHGYTF. The DNA of the CDR3 is TGTGCCAGCAGCTTAAAGAGGGACAGTCATGGCTACACCTTC. The genes are TRBV7-9 and TRBJ1-2, with 7 bases that match TRBD1. The ends lost 2 bases at V and 6 bases at J; junction bases unmatched: 6. Germline lookup yields CDR1 SEHNR and CDR2 FQNEAQ (reference sequence). The CDR3 is made up of 14 amino acids.

This clone was seen a handful of times. The V and J genes are TRBV5-6 and TRBJ2-5, with D perhaps matching TRBD1 (6 bases). Germline CDR1 and CDR2: SGHDT and YYEEEE. With 6 bases removed from V and 3 bases from J, the gap between germline ends came to 15 bases. The CDR3 extends over 14 amino acids. The CDR3 here is CASILGQLEETQYF. The DNA for the CDR3 is TGTGCCAGCATCCTCGGACAGTTAGAAGAGACCCAGTACTTC.

The table lists this clone with a count of one. The chain employs TRBV5-1 and TRBJ1-2; TRBD1 matches at 7 bases. Germline-derived CDR1 and CDR2 are SGHRS and YFSETQ. The CDR3 runs 15 residues. The J segment lost 0 bases and the V segment lost 2 bases, leaving 4 bases of the junction unmatched. CDR3: CASSFTRGSNYGYTF. DNA of the CDR3: TGCGCCAGCAGCTTTACCAGGGGGTCTAACTATGGCTACACCTTC.

This chain connects TRBV28 to TRBJ2-7; D remains ambiguous. The CDR3 length is 12 residues. Germline-derived CDR1 and CDR2 are MDHEN and SYDVKM. The V end lost 2 bases, the J end lost 3 bases, and 5 bases lay between the germline ends. CDR3: CASSLGSYEQYF. CDR3 bases: TGTGCCAGCAGTTTAGGCAGCTACGAGCAGTACTTC.

The V and J genes are TRBV29-1 and TRBJ2-7, with D possibly being TRBD2 (5 bases). Trimming cost V 2 bases and J 0 bases, with 8 bases left between them. Germline V lookup: CDR1 SQVTM, CDR2 ANQGSEA. The CDR3 length is 13 residues. The CDR3 sequence is CSVELADSYEQYF. The CDR3 nucleotides read TGCAGCGTTGAACTAGCCGACTCCTACGAGCAGTACTTC.

The rearrangement links TRBV27 to TRBJ2-7; tentative D call: TRBD2 (6 bases). The V end was cut by 5 bases, the J end by 3 bases, with 26 bases between. The CDR3 has 18 amino acids. CDR1 MNHEY and CDR2 SMNVEV come from the germline V gene (reference sequence). The CDR3 loop reads CASSPRYVGLVKFYEQYF. In DNA form, the CDR3 reads TGTGCCAGCAGTCCCCGGTACGTGGGACTTGTGAAATTCTACGAGCAGTACTTC.

CDR3 sequence reads: CASSLTGGQPQHF. The CDR3 DNA reads as TGTGCCAGCAGCCTTACAGGGGGACAGCCCCAGCATTTT. This chain joins TRBV7-8 and TRBJ1-5, with 8 bases that match TRBD1. The CDR3 totals 13 residues. V shed 5 bases, J shed 7 bases, and the junction held 4 bases outside the gene matches. Germline CDR1 is SGHVS and CDR2 is FQNEAQ.

V gene TRBV11-2 combines with J gene TRBJ2-1, with D possibly TRBD2 on 6 matching bases. The V and J ends lost 4 bases and 6 bases respectively, with 10 bases between them. The CDR3 loop spans 13 amino acids. Per germline, CDR1 SGHAT and CDR2 FQNNGV. The CDR3 nucleotides are TGTGCCAGCAGCTGGGGGGACGGCAATGAGCAGTTCTTC. It yields the protein CASSWGDGNEQFF.

V usage is TRBV6-5 and J usage is TRBJ2-5, with D possibly matching TRBD1 (6 bases). Trimming stripped 5 bases from V and 1 base from J, with 11 bases between. The CDR3 sequence is 14 residues long. From germline, CDR1 is MNHEY and CDR2 SVGAGI. The CDR3 sequence: CASSRARGQETQYF. The CDR3 DNA sequence: TGTGCCAGCAGTCGGGCCAGGGGCCAAGAGACCCAGTACTTC.

This chain joins TRBV6-5 and TRBJ1-6, with a tentative D call TRBD1 (6 bases). Germline lookup yields CDR1 MNHEY and CDR2 SVGAGI. The CDR3 sequence is 14 residues long. V lost 6 bases, J lost 6 bases, and 12 bases lay in between. The CDR3 here is CASRVDRINSPLHF. CDR3 nucleotide sequence: TGTGCCAGCAGAGTAGACAGGATTAATTCACCCCTCCACTTT.

V is TRBV19 and J is TRBJ1-2; weak D call: TRBD1 (5 bases). Germline CDR1 and CDR2: LNHDA and SQIVND (reference sequence). CDR3 length equals 14 residues. V was trimmed by 3 bases and J by 4 bases, leaving 12 bases between them. This CDR3 is CASSILQGSYGYTF. The CDR3 nucleotides are TGTGCCAGTAGTATTCTGCAGGGAAGCTATGGCTACACCTTC.

A few counts support this clone. The V gene is TRBV28, the J gene TRBJ1-1; no firm D call. Trimming took off 2 bases at V and 2 bases at J, with 12 bases between the two ends. Germline values: CDR1 MDHEN, CDR2 SYDVKM. The CDR3 length is 15 residues. CDR3 loop: CASSLEALFNTEAFF. In nucleotides, the CDR3 is TGTGCCAGCAGTTTAGAGGCCCTTTTTAACACTGAAGCTTTCTTT.

The chain couples TRBV5-4 to TRBJ2-6; D gene unclear. Germline V gives CDR1 SGHNT, CDR2 YYREEE (reference sequence). Trimming removed 3 bases from V and 0 bases from J, with 7 bases in between. The CDR3 totals 15 residues. The CDR3 sequence: CASSSPSSGANVLTF. The CDR3 DNA follows: TGTGCCAGCAGCTCCCCCAGCTCTGGGGCCAACGTCCTGACTTTC.

This rearrangement joins TRBV5-1 to TRBJ2-1; 7 nucleotides align to TRBD1. Germline-derived CDR1 and CDR2 are SGHRS and YFSETQ. With 4 bases clipped from V and 3 bases from J, the junction kept 10 bases outside the gene matches. The length of the CDR3 is 16 residues. The CDR3 spells CASSSDGQDVYNEQFF. CDR3 in DNA: TGCGCCAGCAGCAGTGACGGACAGGACGTCTACAATGAGCAGTTCTTC. The variable domain in full, completed from reference TRBV5-1 and TRBJ2-1, reads KAGVTQTPRYLIKTRGQQVTLSCSPISGHRSVSWYQQTPGQGLQFLFEYFSETQRNKGNFPGRFSGRQFSNSRSEMNVSTLELGDSALYLCASSSDGQDVYNEQFFGPGTRLTVL.

The chain uses TRBV27 and TRBJ2-5, with 10 bases aligning to TRBD2. This CDR3 contains 17 residues. Trimming took 6 bases from V and 5 from J; bases not matched to a gene: 15. The V gene's germline CDR1 is MNHEY and CDR2 SMNVEV (reference sequence). The DNA of the CDR3 is TGTGCCAGCAGCCCCGGGGTAGCGGGGGGTGCAATGGAGACCCAGTACTTC. Its translation: CASSPGVAGGAMETQYF.

The V gene is TRBV9, the J gene TRBJ2-2; 11 bases are shared with TRBD2. This CDR3 is 18 amino acids long. The V and J ends lost 0 bases and 5 bases, in that order; junction bases with no gene match: 9. Germline CDR1 and CDR2: SGDLS and YYNGEE. The CDR3 sequence is CASSVVASGGPTTGELFF. CDR3 nucleotide sequence: TGTGCCAGCAGCGTAGTCGCTAGCGGGGGGCCAACTACCGGGGAGCTGTTTTTT.